This TCR beta chain was identified during a study of identical twins. TCRdb passed the 5' RACE reads through MiXCR, listing each CDR3 protein once. The sample holds approximately 220,000 distinct CDR3 sequences; around 8% are singletons and the top ten take less than 2.5%. Germline assignment: CDR1 MDHEN and CDR2 SYDVKM. The length of the CDR3 is 15 residues. J was trimmed by 5 bases and V by 5 bases; bases with no gene match: 7. General study points: There is a chance that invariant MAIT and iNKT cells partially muddied zero-insertion analyses.

The sample holds many counts of this clonotype. Its antigen is unknown. This same sample was also part of a study on yellow fever vaccine responses in identical twins. From that report: Twins showed a vaccine T cell response that reportedly seemed partly convergent, partly personalized.

This TCR came from a woman younger than 30 in good health. J is TRBJ2-3 and V is TRBV28, with 10 bases aligning to TRBD1. Sequencing was performed on memory (CD45RO+) T cells sorted from blood. The CDR3 loop is CASSLTGGLIDTQYF. The CDR3 region has the DNA TGTGCCAGCAGTCTGACAGGGGGCTTAATAGATACGCAGTATTTT.